The clone carrying this T cell receptor beta chain was seen repeatedly, ten times or more. Regions amplified from RNA transcripts were the TCR beta CDR3 regions. First-round RT-PCR of the TCR CDR3 relied on the HTBI primer set. From the multiplex PCR reads, TCRdb called clonotypes with MiXCR, one entry per CDR3 protein. The table has approximately 700,000 distinct CDR3 sequences, 16% seen once. J gave up 0 bases and V 6 bases, and 4 bases lay outside the gene matches. The length of the CDR3 is 14 residues. Germline V gene lookup returns CDR1 MNHEY and CDR2 SMNVEV (reference sequence). This sample was included in a study of T cells in Graves' hyperthyroidism and ophthalmopathy.

The chain couples TRBV27 to TRBJ2-5, with 7 bases that match TRBD2. The sequenced sample was blood. The TCR was taken from a man younger than 35 with Graves' hyperthyroidism. In nucleotides, the CDR3 is TGTGCCAGCAGGCTAGCGGCGTACCAAGAGACCCAGTACTTC. It specifies CASRLAAYQETQYF.